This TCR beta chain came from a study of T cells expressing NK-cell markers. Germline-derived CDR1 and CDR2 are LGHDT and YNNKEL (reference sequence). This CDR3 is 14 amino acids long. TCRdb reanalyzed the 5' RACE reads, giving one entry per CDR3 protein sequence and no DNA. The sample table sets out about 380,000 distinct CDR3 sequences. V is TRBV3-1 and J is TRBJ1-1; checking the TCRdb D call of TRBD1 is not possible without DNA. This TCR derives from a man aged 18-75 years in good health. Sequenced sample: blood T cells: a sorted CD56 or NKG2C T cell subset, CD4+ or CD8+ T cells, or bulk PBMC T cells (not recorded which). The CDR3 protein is CASSQGRGNTEAFF.